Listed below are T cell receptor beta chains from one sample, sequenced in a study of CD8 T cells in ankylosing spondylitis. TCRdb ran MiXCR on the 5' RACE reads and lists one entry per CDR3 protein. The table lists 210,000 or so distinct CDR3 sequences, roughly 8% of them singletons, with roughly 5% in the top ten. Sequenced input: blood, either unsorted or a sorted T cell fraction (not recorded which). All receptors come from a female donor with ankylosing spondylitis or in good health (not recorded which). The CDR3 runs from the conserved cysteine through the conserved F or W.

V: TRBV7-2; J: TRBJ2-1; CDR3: CASSSPNNMGEQFF
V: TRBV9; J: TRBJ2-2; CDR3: CASSVGGGHTGELFF
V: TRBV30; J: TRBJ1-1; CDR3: CAWETGTNTEAFF
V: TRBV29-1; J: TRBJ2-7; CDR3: CSLPHGMTGSYEQYF
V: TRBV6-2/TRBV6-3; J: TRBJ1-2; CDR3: CASSPQGYYGYTF
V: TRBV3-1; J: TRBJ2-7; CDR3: CASSQKRLAGAEGEQYF
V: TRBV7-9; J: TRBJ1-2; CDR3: CASSGRALGYTF
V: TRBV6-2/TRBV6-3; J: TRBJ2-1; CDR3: CASSLAGADAGSEQFF
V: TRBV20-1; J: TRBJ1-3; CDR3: CSADDSSGNTIYF
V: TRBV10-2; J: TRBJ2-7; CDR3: CASGRGREQYF
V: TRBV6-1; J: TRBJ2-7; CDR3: CASSAEGQSYEQYF
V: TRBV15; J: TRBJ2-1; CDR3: CATSRDGAGGEKFF
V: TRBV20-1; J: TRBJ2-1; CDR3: CSATPRAGSSYNEQFF
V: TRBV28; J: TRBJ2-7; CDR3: CASSMDRSSYEQYF
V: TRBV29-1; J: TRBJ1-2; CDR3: CSVEDLREAIGYTF
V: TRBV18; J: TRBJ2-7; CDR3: CASSPASGSYEQYF
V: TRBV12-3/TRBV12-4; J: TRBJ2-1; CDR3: CASSSPLAGGDVWGNEQFF
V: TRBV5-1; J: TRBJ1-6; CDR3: CASSGGPRDLHF
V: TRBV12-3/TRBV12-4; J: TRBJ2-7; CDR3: CASSRNLDRAVYEQYF
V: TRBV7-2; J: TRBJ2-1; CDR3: CASSSYLSGRAYNEQFF
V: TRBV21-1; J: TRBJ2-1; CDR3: CASSKEREANLYYNEQFF
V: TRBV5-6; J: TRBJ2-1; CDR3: CASSLVGLAGVREQFF
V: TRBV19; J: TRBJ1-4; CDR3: CASRARGSGEKLFF
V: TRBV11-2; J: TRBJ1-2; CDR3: CASTTAKGSYFDGYTF
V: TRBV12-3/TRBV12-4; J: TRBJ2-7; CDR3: CTICLILGPRGSYEQYF
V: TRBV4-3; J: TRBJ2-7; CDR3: CASSQVRPSTTDEQYF
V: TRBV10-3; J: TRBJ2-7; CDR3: CAISDTSGRYEQYF
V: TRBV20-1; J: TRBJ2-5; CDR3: CSVAQRGGLETQYF
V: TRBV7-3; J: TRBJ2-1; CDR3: CASSPRTSGMGEQFF
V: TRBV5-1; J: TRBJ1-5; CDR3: CASSPGTDALPQHF
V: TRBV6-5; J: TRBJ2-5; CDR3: CASSWTSAQETQYF
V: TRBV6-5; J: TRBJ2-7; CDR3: CASSSQLETSREQYF
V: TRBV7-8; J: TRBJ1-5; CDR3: CASSPHTGTGSNQPQHF
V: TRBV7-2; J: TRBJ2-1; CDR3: CASSPPGLHFLEQFF
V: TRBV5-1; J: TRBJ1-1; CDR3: CASSLDREGMNTEAFF
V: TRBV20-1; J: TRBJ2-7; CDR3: CSAQDRAYEQYF
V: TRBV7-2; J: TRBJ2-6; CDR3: CASSLVGGRSGANVLTF
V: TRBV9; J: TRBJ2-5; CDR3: CASSVVQGGQETQYF
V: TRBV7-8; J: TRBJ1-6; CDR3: CASSPNPSGSYNSPLHF
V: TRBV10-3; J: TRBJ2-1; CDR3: CAISGWTSGQILGNEQFF
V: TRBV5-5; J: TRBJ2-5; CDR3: CASSHTWDRDQETQYF
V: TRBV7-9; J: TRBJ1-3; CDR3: CASRGSLGNTIYF
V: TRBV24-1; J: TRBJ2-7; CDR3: CAPTSRQGADEQYF
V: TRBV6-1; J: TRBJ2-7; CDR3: CASSTGGSYEQYF
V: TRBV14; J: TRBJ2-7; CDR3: CASSQTWGRQYEQYF
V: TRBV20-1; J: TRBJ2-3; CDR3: CSARRTGTDTQYF
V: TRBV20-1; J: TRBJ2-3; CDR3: CRLGGYTDTQYF
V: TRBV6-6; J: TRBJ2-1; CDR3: CASSSPLGVGVNEQFF
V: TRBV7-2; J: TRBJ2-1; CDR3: CASSLGGDEQFF
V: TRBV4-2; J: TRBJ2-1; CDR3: CASSESGVEQFF